These 31 T cell receptor beta chains originate from one sample sequenced in a study of blood T cells in healthy people across ages. Next came a second PCR, run for 7 to 11 cycles, which used a sample-barcoded 5' primer along with a J-beta primer mix. From the 5' RACE reads, TCRdb called clonotypes with MiXCR, one entry per CDR3 protein. This table holds about 1.5 million distinct CDR3 sequences, 35% to 45% found once. Sample: blood. These receptors originate from a woman aged 18-29 years in good health.

Comments on this clonotype: The junction and the germline gene differ at one end; a read error may be behind it. V and J are TRBV7-9 and TRBJ1-2; 10 bases align to TRBD1. Germline V gene sequence: CDR1 SEHNR, CDR2 FQNEAQ (reference sequence). The length of the CDR3 is 15 residues. For the CDR3, the DNA is TGTGCCAGCAGTTCACCGGGACAGGGGATAGGCGGCTTCACCTTC. Translating gives CASSSPGQGIGGFTF.

The J gene is TRBJ1-5, the V gene TRBV7-2; the D is unclear. Germline CDR1 SGHTA, CDR2 FQGNSA. With 3 bases removed from V and 6 bases from J, the gap between germline ends came to 6 bases. This CDR3 has 12 residues. The CDR3 protein is CASSFRSQPQHF. In DNA, the CDR3 is TGTGCCAGCAGCTTTCGCAGTCAGCCCCAGCATTTT.

V is TRBV7-8 and J is TRBJ2-5, with 7 bases that match TRBD2. Germline CDR1 is SGHVS and CDR2 is FQNEAQ. The V segment lost 5 bases and the J segment 1 base; nucleotides outside the gene matches: 13. The CDR3 extends over 17 amino acids. CDR3 DNA sequence: TGTGCCAGCAGCGCTGGACGGCTAGCGGACGGCCAAGAGACCCAGTACTTC. Protein: CASSAGRLADGQETQYF. Variable domain in full (rest from reference TRBV7-8 and TRBJ2-5): GAGVSQSPRYKVAKRGQDVALRCDPISGHVSLFWYQQALGQGPEFLTYFQNEAQLDKSGLPSDRFFAERPEGSVSTLKIQRTQQEDSAVYLCASSAGRLADGQETQYFGPGTRLLVL.

This clonotype was detected many times. The CDR3 nucleotides read TGTGCCAGCAGTGGGGACAGTAATCAGCCCCAGCATTTT. This encodes CASSGDSNQPQHF. The chain employs TRBV28 and TRBJ1-5; 7 bases fit TRBD1. CDR3 size: 13 residues. J gave up 4 bases and V 5 bases, and 2 bases lay outside the gene matches. Germline values: CDR1 MDHEN, CDR2 SYDVKM.

For the CDR3, the DNA is TGTGCCATCTCAACCCACAGGTCTGGGCCCCAGCATTTT. Protein sequence: CAISTHRSGPQHF. V is TRBV19 and J is TRBJ1-5; maybe TRBD1 (5 bases). V was trimmed by 10 bases and J by 9 bases, leaving 19 bases between them. This CDR3 is built from 13 residues. The germline gives CDR1 LNHDA, CDR2 SQIVND (reference sequence).

Comments on this clonotype: A read error may produce the germline difference seen at one junction end. The chain links TRBV7-6 to TRBJ2-7; perhaps TRBD1 as D (5 bases). This CDR3 spans 16 amino acids. Germline CDR1 and CDR2: SGHVS and FNYEAQ. The CDR3 region has the DNA TGTGCCAGCAGCTTAATGGGCCAGACAGATCCCTACGAGCAGTGCTTC. This codes for CASSLMGQTDPYEQCF.

The table lists this clonotype with a few counts. The chain is built from TRBV3-1 and TRBJ1-2; TRBD1 matches 7 bases. V dropped 2 bases and J dropped 7; count of bases not matched to a gene: 10. CDR1 and CDR2 from the germline V gene are LGHDT and YNNKEL (reference sequence). The CDR3 covers 15 residues. The CDR3 nucleotides are TGTGCCAGCAGCCAACTGAGGACAGGTATAGGTGGCTACACCTTC. Translation: CASSQLRTGIGGYTF. Looking up the rest from reference TRBV3-1 and TRBJ1-2 gives the full variable domain: DTAVSQTPKYLVTQMGNDKSIKCEQNLGHDTMYWYKQDSKKFLKIMFSYNNKELIINETVPNRFSPKSPDKAHLNLHINSLELGDSAVYFCASSQLRTGIGGYTFGSGTRLTVV.

The chain recombines TRBV5-1 with TRBJ2-3; possibly TRBD2 for D (6 bases). The CDR3 totals 16 residues. CDR1 and CDR2 from the germline V gene are SGHRS and YFSETQ. V lost 5 bases and J 5 bases, leaving 21 bases between the germline ends. CDR3: CASRVPEGVLVDTQYF. CDR3 DNA: TGCGCCAGCAGAGTCCCGGAGGGAGTACTGGTAGATACGCAGTATTTT.

This clonotype showed up just a few times. The genes are TRBV6-5 and TRBJ1-4; D is perhaps TRBD1 (6 bases). The CDR3 totals 14 residues. Trimming shortened V by 3 bases and J by 8 bases, and 13 bases separated the two germline ends. Looked up from germline, CDR1 is MNHEY and CDR2 is SVGAGI. The CDR3 sequence: CASSYSGRGEKLFF. Here the CDR3 DNA reads TGTGCCAGCAGTTATTCTGGCAGGGGCGAAAAACTGTTTTTT.

The V and J genes are TRBV28 and TRBJ2-6, with D perhaps TRBD2 (6 bases). There are 15 residues in the CDR3. V lost 8 bases and J lost 0, with 11 bases in between. Germline loops: CDR1 MDHEN, CDR2 SYDVKM. CDR3 bases: TGTGCCAGCGGGGAGGAGAGCTCTGGGGCCAACGTCCTGACTTTC. This sequence encodes CASGEESSGANVLTF.

This clonotype occurred a few times. This chain joins TRBV24-1 and TRBJ2-1, with a possible D match to TRBD1 (6 bases). CDR3 length: 16 residues. Trimming removed 6 bases from V and 0 bases from J, with 14 bases in between. Germline V gene sequence: CDR1 KGHDR, CDR2 SFDVKD. The DNA of the CDR3 is TGTGCCACCAGTTCGGACAGCCCGAGCTCCTACAATGAGCAGTTCTTC. Translating it yields CATSSDSPSSYNEQFF.

This sequence joins TRBV14 and TRBJ2-5; possibly TRBD2 for D (5 bases). V was cut by 3 bases and J by 1 base, with 9 bases left in between. CDR3 length: 14 residues. Germline V gives CDR1 SGHDN, CDR2 FVKESK. The CDR3 DNA reads as TGTGCCAGCAGCCATGGGGAGCCCCAAGAGACCCAGTACTTC. Protein product: CASSHGEPQETQYF.

The chain joins TRBV15 to TRBJ1-5; D is unclear. The CDR3 has 15 amino acids. The V end lost 1 base, the J end lost 7 bases, and 14 bases lay between the germline ends. CDR1 LNHNV and CDR2 YYDKDF come from the germline V gene (reference sequence). The CDR3 loop is CATSRVGLTGQPQHF. DNA for the CDR3: TGTGCCACCAGCAGAGTCGGGCTAACCGGGCAGCCCCAGCATTTT.

This clonotype showed up just once. V is TRBV3-1 and J is TRBJ2-3, with 7 bases fitting TRBD2. Trimming removed 4 bases from V and 7 bases from J; junction bases left unmatched: 11. CDR3 length equals 15 residues. Germline CDR1 and CDR2: LGHDT and YNNKEL (reference sequence). The chain's CDR3 is CASSRTGGSLNTQYF. In DNA form, the CDR3 reads TGTGCCAGCAGCCGCACGGGAGGTAGTCTTAATACGCAGTATTTT.

V and J are TRBV7-9 and TRBJ1-5; D is undetermined. This CDR3 is 14 amino acids long. V lost 5 bases to trimming and J lost 6 bases, with 14 bases between them. CDR1 and CDR2 (germline): SEHNR, FQNEAQ (reference sequence). Here the CDR3 reads CASSLNSPGQPQHF. As DNA, the CDR3 is TGTGCCAGCAGCCTAAACAGTCCGGGTCAGCCCCAGCATTTT.

The rearrangement joins TRBV7-9 to TRBJ2-5; TRBD1 might be the D (5 bases). CDR3 length: 14 residues. Germline V CDR1 and CDR2: SEHNR, FQNEAQ (reference sequence). With 7 bases removed from V and 0 bases from J, the gap between germline ends came to 12 bases. The DNA for the CDR3 is TGTGCCAGCACTGGTGCAGGGTACCAAGAGACCCAGTACTTC. Its protein product is CASTGAGYQETQYF. The full variable domain, rest sourced from reference TRBV7-9 and TRBJ2-5, is DTGVSQNPRHKITKRGQNVTFRCDPISEHNRLYWYRQTLGQGPEFLTYFQNEAQLEKSRLLSDRFSAERPKGSFSTLEIQRTEQGDSAMYLCASTGAGYQETQYFGPGTRLLVL.

Of note for this clonotype: A read error may account for a junction end that differs from germline. V and J are TRBV20-1 and TRBJ2-5, with D possibly TRBD2 on 5 matching bases. CDR3 length: 11 amino acids. Germline loops: CDR1 DFQATT, CDR2 SNEGSKA (reference sequence). The CDR3 is CSAVFGETRYF. The DNA for the CDR3 is TGCAGTGCCGTGTTTGGGGAGACCCGGTACTTC.

The chain combines TRBV4-1 with TRBJ2-7; D is unclear. The CDR3 sequence is 13 residues long. V was trimmed by 0 bases and J by 7 bases, leaving 10 bases between them. The V gene's germline CDR1 is MGHRA and CDR2 YSYEKL. The CDR3 protein is CASSQEARNEQYF. In nucleotides, the CDR3 is TGCGCCAGCAGCCAAGAGGCGCGGAATGAGCAGTACTTC.

This chain connects TRBV10-3 to TRBJ2-3; D gene uncertain. The germline V gene encodes CDR1 ENHRY and CDR2 SYGVKD. This CDR3 has 17 residues. Trimming removed 0 bases at V and 2 bases at J, with 15 bases between. CDR3 in amino acids: CAISESRAAHYTDTQYF. The DNA for the CDR3 is TGTGCCATCAGTGAGTCCCGGGCCGCTCATTACACAGATACGCAGTATTTT.

The chain carries TRBV6-4 and TRBJ2-1; weak D call: TRBD1 (5 bases). V shed 1 base and J shed 10 bases, with 8 bases lying between them. CDR3 length: 12 residues. Per the germline V gene, CDR1 is MRHNA and CDR2 is SNTAGT. This chain's CDR3 is CASSDFRGEQFF. The CDR3 nucleotides are TGTGCCAGCAGTGACTTTAGGGGAGAGCAGTTCTTC.

This clonotype has only a few counts. The V and J genes are TRBV5-6 and TRBJ2-1; 8 bases agree with TRBD1. The V and J ends lost 0 bases and 2 bases, in that order; junction bases with no gene match: 4. The CDR3 has 16 amino acids. CDR1 is SGHDT and CDR2 is YYEEEE in the germline V gene. CDR3 bases: TGTGCCAGCAGCTTGGGACAGGGGTTACCCTACAATGAGCAGTTCTTC. Translation gives CASSLGQGLPYNEQFF. Full variable domain (rest looked up from reference TRBV5-6 and TRBJ2-1): DAGVTQSPTHLIKTRGQQVTLRCSPKSGHDTVSWYQQALGQGPQFIFQYYEEEERQRGNFPDRFSGHQFPNYSSELNVNALLLGDSALYLCASSLGQGLPYNEQFFGPGTRLTVL.

This clonotype was recorded a few times. V usage is TRBV19 and J usage is TRBJ2-1; possible D gene TRBD2, 5 bases. The CDR3 consists of 16 residues. The germline gives CDR1 LNHDA, CDR2 SQIVND (reference sequence). Trimming cost V 5 bases and J 9 bases, with 23 bases left between them. CDR3 residues: CASSVDSSRRSGEQFF. CDR3 DNA: TGTGCCAGTAGTGTGGACTCTTCTCGTCGGTCTGGTGAGCAGTTCTTC.

This clonotype was seen many times. At one boundary the junction diverges from the germline segment, which might be a read error. This chain connects TRBV12-3 or TRBV12-4 to TRBJ2-1; unclear D gene. The CDR3 extends over 12 amino acids. CDR3 sequence reads: CASSLALNEQFF. The CDR3 nucleotides are TGTGCCAGCAGCTTAGCCCTCAATGAGCAGTTCTTC.

V gene TRBV20-1 combines with J gene TRBJ1-1; D gene uncertain. CDR3 length: 11 amino acids. The V gene lost 6 bases and the J gene lost 1 base, with 6 bases spanning the gap. Germline CDR1 DFQATT, CDR2 SNEGSKA (reference sequence). The CDR3 DNA sequence: TGCAGTGCAGTCCCGAACACTGAAGCTTTCTTT. This encodes CSAVPNTEAFF.

The CDR3 loop reads CASKVVNTEAFF. For the CDR3, the DNA is TGTGCCAGCAAGGTTGTGAACACTGAAGCTTTCTTT. The chain employs TRBV5-5 and TRBJ1-1; D is uncertain. The CDR3 consists of 12 residues. Germline loops: CDR1 SGHKS, CDR2 YYEKEE (reference sequence). V was clipped by 6 bases and J by 0 bases, with 6 bases between them. The complete variable domain, with remaining parts taken from reference TRBV5-5 and TRBJ1-1, reads DAGVTQSPTHLIKTRGQQVTLRCSPISGHKSVSWYQQVLGQGPQFIFQYYEKEERGRGNFPDRFSARQFPNYSSELNVNALLLGDSALYLCASKVVNTEAFFGQGTRLTVV.

This clonotype turned up a few times. V and J are TRBV5-1 and TRBJ2-2, with D uncertain. Germline V gene lookup returns CDR1 SGHRS and CDR2 YFSETQ. V was pared by 3 bases and J by 3 bases, with 12 bases between. This CDR3 is built from 15 residues. The CDR3 sequence is CASSSLGSHTGELFF. Here the CDR3 DNA reads TGCGCCAGCAGCTCGCTGGGCTCCCACACCGGGGAGCTGTTTTTT. The full variable domain, with the rest looked up from reference TRBV5-1 and TRBJ2-2, is KAGVTQTPRYLIKTRGQQVTLSCSPISGHRSVSWYQQTPGQGLQFLFEYFSETQRNKGNFPGRFSGRQFSNSRSEMNVSTLELGDSALYLCASSSLGSHTGELFFGEGSRLTVL.

The chain employs TRBV2 and TRBJ1-5; D is ambiguous. There are 14 residues in the CDR3. CDR1 is SNHLY, CDR2 FYNNEI, per germline. Trimming took 7 bases from V and 3 from J, leaving 13 bases between them. CDR3 bases: TGTGCCAGCACCCCTCGGGAAACCAATCAGCCCCAGCATTTT. Translated: CASTPRETNQPQHF.

This sequence joins TRBV20-1 and TRBJ2-1, with D possibly TRBD2 on 6 matching bases. Trimming cost V 5 bases and J 4 bases, with 12 bases left between them. Germline CDR1 is DFQATT and CDR2 is SNEGSKA (reference sequence). The CDR3 has 13 amino acids. This CDR3 reads CSAPRDWYNEQFF. Here the CDR3 DNA reads TGCAGTGCTCCCCGGGACTGGTACAATGAGCAGTTCTTC.

This chain uses TRBV7-2 with TRBJ1-4; D is possibly TRBD1 (5 bases). V lost 5 bases to trimming and J lost 8 bases, with 15 bases between them. The germline CDR1 and CDR2 sequences are SGHTA and FQGNSA. This CDR3 contains 14 residues. Here the CDR3 reads CASSTSWGTEKLFF. In DNA, the CDR3 is TGTGCCAGCAGCACATCCTGGGGGACCGAAAAACTGTTTTTT.

This clonotype was recorded many times. Sequence at one end of the junction differs from germline and may be a read error. This sequence joins TRBV7-9 and TRBJ2-7; D is unresolved. The germline V gene encodes CDR1 SEHNR and CDR2 FQNEAQ (reference sequence). The CDR3 contains 13 residues. DNA for the CDR3: TGCGCCAGCAGCCCGACGGTCTCCTACGAGCAGTACTTC. Translated, it gives CASSPTVSYEQYF. Based on the CDR3 plus reference TRBV7-9 and TRBJ2-7, the full variable domain is DTGVSQNPRHKITKRGQNVTFRCDPISEHNRLYWYRQTLGQGPEFLTYFQNEAQLEKSRLLSDRFSAERPKGSFSTLEIQRTEQGDSAMYLCASSPTVSYEQYFGPGTRLTVT.

This clonotype was seen a handful of times. The chain employs TRBV28 and TRBJ2-1; 9 bases are shared with TRBD2. The V gene's germline CDR1 is MDHEN and CDR2 SYDVKM. Trimming removed 6 bases from V and 3 bases from J; junction bases left unmatched: 9. This CDR3 has 16 residues. The CDR3 loop is CASSPALAGRYNEQFF. CDR3 nucleotides: TGTGCCAGCAGCCCGGCTCTAGCGGGACGCTACAATGAGCAGTTCTTC.